The 9 T cell receptor beta chains presented below share a single source sample, sequenced in a study of beta chain features in type 1 diabetes. Investigators reverse transcribed all isolated RNA, so they sequenced expressed TCRB transcripts. The data were produced by immunoSEQ multiplex PCR, yet TCRdb's version contains in-frame clones alone and is incomplete. Among roughly 450,000 clones listed, approximately 10% were seen once. The sequenced sample consisted of naive CD4+ T cells from blood. These TCRs come from a woman in her late teens or twenties in good health.

The V and J genes are TRBV7-9 and TRBJ2-5; D may match TRBD1 or TRBD2 (5 bases each). Germline V gene sequence: CDR1 SEHNR, CDR2 FQNEAQ (reference sequence). Trimming removed 5 bases at V and 2 bases at J, with 18 bases between. This CDR3 is 16 amino acids long. CDR3 loop: CASSPRPGRLQETQYF. CDR3 DNA sequence: TGTGCCAGCAGCCCCCGCCCGGGGCGGCTTCAAGAGACCCAGTACTTC. Combining the CDR3 with reference TRBV7-9 and TRBJ2-5 gives the whole variable domain DTGVSQNPRHKITKRGQNVTFRCDPISEHNRLYWYRQTLGQGPEFLTYFQNEAQLEKSRLLSDRFSAERPKGSFSTLEIQRTEQGDSAMYLCASSPRPGRLQETQYFGPGTRLLVL.

This chain joins TRBV14 and TRBJ2-1; TRBD1 is a possible D gene (6 bases). Trimming shortened V by 10 bases and J by 7 bases, and 20 bases separated the two germline ends. Germline assignment: CDR1 SGHDN and CDR2 FVKESK. The CDR3 consists of 14 residues. CDR3 in amino acids: CATEDSQPPNEQFF. As DNA, the CDR3 is TGTGCCACCGAGGACAGTCAACCCCCGAATGAGCAGTTCTTC.

This clone was counted only a few times. CDR3 protein: CASTSLLRPSQGHGYTF. CDR3 nucleotide sequence: TGTGCCAGCACCTCTCTCCTGAGGCCATCGCAGGGGCATGGCTACACCTTC. The chain employs TRBV7-9 and TRBJ1-2, with D possibly TRBD1 on 6 matching bases. The CDR3 sequence is 17 residues long. Germline CDR1 SEHNR, CDR2 FQNEAQ (reference sequence). Trimming pared 7 bases from V and 6 bases from J, leaving 27 bases between. Supplemented by reference TRBV7-9 and TRBJ1-2, the full variable domain reads DTGVSQNPRHKITKRGQNVTFRCDPISEHNRLYWYRQTLGQGPEFLTYFQNEAQLEKSRLLSDRFSAERPKGSFSTLEIQRTEQGDSAMYLCASTSLLRPSQGHGYTFGSGTRLTVV.

This chain links TRBV20-1 with TRBJ2-3; the D gene is possibly TRBD2 (6 bases). CDR3 length: 11 residues. The V gene lost 3 bases and the J gene lost 8 bases, with 9 bases spanning the gap. Germline V gene sequence: CDR1 DFQATT, CDR2 SNEGSKA (reference sequence). DNA of the CDR3: TGCAGTGCTAGGGACTACCCTACGCAGTATTTT. Protein product: CSARDYPTQYF.

This clone was detected a few times. The V gene is TRBV7-2, the J gene TRBJ2-7; D not certain. The CDR3 consists of 14 residues. Trimming shortened V by 5 bases and J by 3 bases, and 14 bases separated the two germline ends. Per germline, CDR1 SGHTA and CDR2 FQGNSA. The CDR3 region is CASSPRYSGYEQYF. CDR3 DNA sequence: TGTGCCAGCAGCCCTCGGTACTCAGGCTACGAGCAGTACTTC.

V usage is TRBV30 and J usage is TRBJ2-1; 13 nucleotides agree with TRBD2. This CDR3 contains 18 residues. The V and J ends lost 8 bases and 1 base, in that order; junction bases with no gene match: 14. Germline V gives CDR1 GTSNPN, CDR2 SVGIG (reference sequence). The DNA of the CDR3 is TGTGCCGGGAAGACTAGCGGGAGGCCGCGGTCGTCCTACAATGAGCAGTTCTTC. This codes for CAGKTSGRPRSSYNEQFF. Drawing the rest from reference TRBV30 and TRBJ2-1, the complete variable domain is SQTIHQWPATLVQPVGSPLSLECTVEGTSNPNLYWYRQAAGRGLQLLFYSVGIGQISSEVPQNLSASRPQDRQFILSSKKLLLSDSGFYLCAGKTSGRPRSSYNEQFFGPGTRLTVL.

In this sample, this clone turned up a few times. The chain uses TRBV7-9 and TRBJ2-2; TRBD2 matches at 7 bases. Germline V CDR1 and CDR2: SEHNR, FQNEAQ (reference sequence). The CDR3 has 16 residues. V lost 2 bases to trimming and J lost 1 base; unmatched junction nucleotides: 4. The CDR3 is CASSLLGTKNTGELFF. The DNA of the CDR3 is TGTGCCAGCAGCTTATTGGGGACTAAGAACACCGGGGAGCTGTTTTTT. The whole variable domain, filled in from reference TRBV7-9 and TRBJ2-2, reads DTGVSQNPRHKITKRGQNVTFRCDPISEHNRLYWYRQTLGQGPEFLTYFQNEAQLEKSRLLSDRFSAERPKGSFSTLEIQRTEQGDSAMYLCASSLLGTKNTGELFFGEGSRLTVL.

This clone was seen only a few times. The genes are TRBV27 and TRBJ1-3; D gene ambiguous. CDR1 is MNHEY, CDR2 SMNVEV, per germline (reference sequence). The ends were cut back, 1 base at V and 0 bases at J, with 7 bases in the middle. The CDR3 spans 15 residues. The chain's CDR3 is CASSLFVGSGNTIYF. The CDR3 DNA sequence: TGTGCCAGCAGTTTATTTGTGGGCTCTGGAAACACCATATATTTT.

This clone was seen a handful of times. The V and J genes are TRBV5-4 and TRBJ1-5; 10 bases are shared with TRBD1. CDR3 length: 12 residues. Germline values: CDR1 SGHNT, CDR2 YYREEE (reference sequence). V lost 3 bases, J lost 14 bases, and 5 bases stayed unmatched. This chain's CDR3 is CASSSDRGEKHF. The CDR3 DNA reads as TGTGCCAGCAGCTCGGACAGGGGGGAAAAGCATTTT.